Listed here are 28 T cell receptor beta chains from one sample, sequenced in a study of regulatory T cells in long-lasting Graves disease. The time point was: persistent/refractory GD, antithyroid drugs over 5 years with positive TRAb. RNA extracted from PBMCs served as the sequencing template. Building of the TCR beta libraries involved iRepertoire HTBI primers and Arm-PCR of CDR3 regions. TCRdb analysed the multiplex PCR reads with MiXCR anew, one entry per CDR3 protein. The sample lists roughly 500,000 distinct CDR3 sequences, 22% occurring once. Source: peripheral blood mononuclear cells (PBMCs), taken when the disease was refractory, from a patient treated with antithyroid drugs. The receptors were sampled from a female donor with Graves disease.

This clonotype was seen at least ten times. The chain employs TRBV15 and TRBJ1-2; no clear D. CDR1 is LNHNV and CDR2 is YYDKDF in the germline V gene (reference sequence). V lost 5 bases and J lost 4, with 17 bases in between. This CDR3 has 15 residues. Here the CDR3 reads CATSRTLVSGYGYTF. The CDR3 coding sequence is TGTGCCACCAGCCGAACCTTAGTTTCGGGCTATGGCTACACCTTC.

This clonotype came up many times. This chain links TRBV20-1 with TRBJ2-7; no clear D gene. Trimming shortened V by 3 bases and J by 2 bases, and 14 bases separated the two germline ends. Germline assignment: CDR1 DFQATT and CDR2 SNEGSKA (reference sequence). The CDR3 is 14 residues long. The CDR3 reads CSASIQPDTYEQYF. The CDR3 DNA reads TGCAGTGCTAGTATCCAGCCCGACACCTACGAGCAGTACTTC.

This clonotype was observed many times. V gene TRBV29-1 combines with J gene TRBJ1-2; D uncertain. Germline loops: CDR1 SQVTM, CDR2 ANQGSEA. The germline V and J ends were trimmed by 6 bases and 0 bases, with 11 bases remaining between them. The length of the CDR3 is 13 residues. The CDR3 loop is CSVPQDPNYGYTF. CDR3 in DNA: TGCAGCGTCCCCCAGGATCCTAACTATGGCTACACCTTC.

This clonotype was recorded at least ten times. V usage is TRBV20-1 and J usage is TRBJ2-5; 12 nucleotides match TRBD1. V lost 7 bases and J lost 4; bases outside the gene matches: 10. The length of the CDR3 is 15 residues. Germline CDR1 DFQATT, CDR2 SNEGSKA (reference sequence). CDR3 in amino acids: CSVESGTGGGETQYF. Here the CDR3 DNA reads TGCAGTGTCGAGAGCGGGACAGGGGGCGGAGAGACCCAGTACTTC.

This clonotype came up a few times. The chain links TRBV11-3 to TRBJ1-1; no clear D. Germline CDR1 reads SGHNT; CDR2 reads YENEEA. The ends were cut back, 0 bases at V and 1 base at J, with 9 bases in the middle. There are 15 residues in the CDR3. In DNA form, the CDR3 reads TGTGCCAGCAGCTTAGAAGGGTCACCGAACACTGAAGCTTTCTTT. Amino acids: CASSLEGSPNTEAFF.

A word on this clonotype: Possible read error: a much larger clone is one base away. As the CDR3 is not closed by the conserved phenylalanine or tryptophan, this likely results from a read error. The rearrangement uses TRBV28 and TRBJ1-2; TRBD1 is a possible D gene (5 bases). The CDR3 runs 14 residues. Trimming removed 7 bases at V and 4 bases at J, with 16 bases between. Germline V gene sequence: CDR1 MDHEN, CDR2 SYDVKM. CDR3 bases: TGTGCCAGCAACTCAAAGGGGATTGGCTATGGCTACACCCTC. Translation gives CASNSKGIGYGYTL.

This clonotype was counted many times. This rearrangement joins TRBV30 to TRBJ1-1; 7 nucleotides align to TRBD1. The CDR3 loop spans 11 amino acids. The V gene's germline CDR1 is GTSNPN and CDR2 SVGIG (reference sequence). V dropped 3 bases and J dropped 10; count of bases not matched to a gene: 5. CDR3 in DNA: TGTGCCTGGAGCGCGACAGGGAGAGCTTTCTTT. It yields the protein CAWSATGRAFF.

The table lists this clonotype with many counts. This chain joins TRBV20-1 and TRBJ1-2; perhaps TRBD1 as D (6 bases). There are 14 residues in the CDR3. V dropped 0 bases and J dropped 0 bases, with 8 bases sitting between them. Germline values: CDR1 DFQATT, CDR2 SNEGSKA (reference sequence). The CDR3 sequence is CSARDRGANYGYTF. CDR3 coding DNA: TGCAGTGCTAGAGACAGGGGAGCTAACTATGGCTACACCTTC.

This clonotype was seen many times. The chain is built from TRBV6-1 and TRBJ1-1; D possibly corresponds to TRBD1 (6 bases). Germline V CDR1 and CDR2: MNHNS, SASEGT. V was trimmed by 5 bases and J by 1 base, leaving 11 bases between them. This CDR3 comprises 14 residues. The CDR3, as DNA: TGTGCCAGCAGTAACGGACAGACGAACACTGAAGCTTTCTTT. It translates to CASSNGQTNTEAFF.

A few counts support this clonotype. The J gene is TRBJ1-1, the V gene TRBV29-1, with D maybe TRBD1 (6 bases). Trimming took 4 bases from V and 3 from J, leaving 9 bases between them. CDR1 is SQVTM and CDR2 is ANQGSEA in the germline V gene. This CDR3 is 12 amino acids long. CDR3 in amino acids: CSVGGLDTEAFF. CDR3 sequence (DNA): TGCAGCGTTGGGGGGCTCGACACTGAAGCTTTCTTT. Together with reference TRBV29-1 and TRBJ1-1, the CDR3 gives the full variable domain: SAVISQKPSRDICQRGTSLTIQCQVDSQVTMMFWYRQQPGQSLTLIATANQGSEATYESGFVIDKFPISRPNLTFSTLTVSNMSPEDSSIYLCSVGGLDTEAFFGQGTRLTVV.

This clonotype was found many times. The chain couples TRBV28 to TRBJ2-5; 7 positions match TRBD1. The trim removed 6 bases at V and 4 bases at J, leaving 5 bases unmatched. Per the germline V gene, CDR1 is MDHEN and CDR2 is SYDVKM. The CDR3 is 13 residues long. The CDR3 loop is CASRHRGRETQYF. DNA of the CDR3: TGTGCCAGCAGACACAGGGGCCGAGAGACCCAGTACTTC.

This clonotype was seen at least ten times. The rearrangement links TRBV9 to TRBJ1-6, with D perhaps matching TRBD1 (5 bases). CDR1 and CDR2 from the germline V gene are SGDLS and YYNGEE. This CDR3 has 16 residues. Trimming took off 3 bases at V and 8 bases at J, with 18 bases between the two ends. DNA for the CDR3: TGTGCCAGCAGCGCAAGCGGAGACCGGGGCGATTCACCCCTCCACTTT. Translation: CASSASGDRGDSPLHF.

This clonotype was counted ten times or more. The V gene is TRBV15, the J gene TRBJ1-4; 9 positions agree with TRBD1. J lost 3 bases, V lost 2 bases, and 4 bases had no gene match. Germline CDR1 reads LNHNV; CDR2 reads YYDKDF (reference sequence). CDR3 length equals 16 residues. DNA of the CDR3: TGTGCCACCAGCAGAATAACAGGGGGCTCTAATGAAAAACTGTTTTTT. This translates into CATSRITGGSNEKLFF.

The chain employs TRBV19 and TRBJ2-1; TRBD2 matches at 8 bases. The V segment lost 6 bases and the J segment 4 bases; nucleotides outside the gene matches: 5. The CDR3 runs 14 residues. Germline lookup yields CDR1 LNHDA and CDR2 SQIVND (reference sequence). Written as DNA, the CDR3 is TGTGCCAGTAGGGCGCGGGGGGCTTACAATGAGCAGTTCTTC. This gives the protein CASRARGAYNEQFF.

Only one count was recorded for this clonotype. The chain couples TRBV7-3 to TRBJ1-1; D ambiguous. The V gene's germline CDR1 is SGHTA and CDR2 FQGTGA. This CDR3 spans 16 amino acids. The germline V and J ends were trimmed by 8 bases and 1 base, with 20 bases remaining between them. The DNA of the CDR3 is TGTGCCAGCTCCCCCTCGCCGGGGAAGCGGAACACTGAAGCTTTCTTT. Translating it yields CASSPSPGKRNTEAFF.

In this sample, this clonotype turned up a few times. The chain recombines TRBV5-1 with TRBJ2-7; no definite D call. The CDR3 has 13 residues. Trimming pared 0 bases from V and 6 bases from J, leaving 10 bases between. The germline V gene has CDR1 SGHRS and CDR2 YFSETQ. CDR3 sequence: CASSLASQPEQYF. In nucleotides, the CDR3 is TGCGCCAGCAGCTTGGCTTCACAGCCCGAGCAGTACTTC.

To note about this clonotype: A junction boundary mismatches the germline segment, possibly from a read error. The CDR3 sequence is CASNHPGLLNTEALF. CDR3 sequence (DNA): TGTGCCAGCAACCACCCTGGGTTGCTGAACACTGAAGCTCTCTTT. The rearrangement links TRBV2 to TRBJ1-1; D is unclear. CDR1 SNHLY and CDR2 FYNNEI come from the germline V gene. The CDR3 has 15 residues.

This clonotype appeared a few times. The V gene is TRBV2, the J gene TRBJ1-3; D gene unclear. The V gene's germline CDR1 is SNHLY and CDR2 FYNNEI. Trimming pared 7 bases from V and 0 bases from J, leaving 7 bases between. The CDR3 is 13 residues long. For the CDR3, the DNA is TGTGCCAGCACCTTACTCTCTGGAAACACCATATATTTT. It codes for CASTLLSGNTIYF. The full variable domain, in which reference TRBV2 and TRBJ1-3 provide the parts outside the CDR3, is EPEVTQTPSHQVTQMGQEVILRCVPISNHLYFYWYRQILGQKVEFLVSFYNNEISEKSEIFDDQFSVERPDGSNFTLKIRSTKLEDSAMYFCASTLLSGNTIYFGEGSWLTVV.

The genes are TRBV6-1 and TRBJ1-4; no firm D call. V shed 5 bases and J shed 2 bases, with 18 bases lying between them. The CDR3 runs to 17 residues. CDR1 MNHNS and CDR2 SASEGT come from the germline V gene. CDR3 DNA sequence: TGTGCCAGCAGTCCCCGAGCTAGCGGAGGGACTAATGAAAAACTGTTTTTT. It specifies CASSPRASGGTNEKLFF.

This clonotype was observed many times. The V gene is TRBV7-2, the J gene TRBJ2-5; TRBD1 is a possible D gene (7 bases). Trimming removed 5 bases from V and 4 bases from J, with 17 bases in between. Germline CDR1 is SGHTA and CDR2 is FQGNSA. CDR3 length: 15 amino acids. The CDR3 sequence: CASSPQGGHRETQYF. The CDR3 DNA sequence: TGTGCCAGCAGCCCCCAGGGGGGACATAGAGAGACCCAGTACTTC.

The chain employs TRBV6-1 and TRBJ1-2, with D possibly TRBD1 on 6 matching bases. V lost 7 bases and J 4 bases, leaving 16 bases between the germline ends. Germline V gene data show CDR1 as MNHNS and CDR2 as SASEGT. CDR3 length: 14 residues. The CDR3 DNA follows: TGTGCCAGCAAAACTACGGACAGATCCTATGGCTACACCTTC. Translating gives CASKTTDRSYGYTF.

V usage is TRBV7-3 and J usage is TRBJ1-1, with 12 bases lining up with TRBD1. CDR1 is SGHTA, CDR2 FQGTGA, per germline. This CDR3 is built from 21 residues. Germline trimming cut 2 bases from V and 3 bases from J; bases unmatched to any gene: 19. DNA of the CDR3: TGTGCCAGCAGCTTACCAACGATCACAGGGGACAGGGGGCGATTTTACACTGAAGCTTTCTTT. Protein: CASSLPTITGDRGRFYTEAFF.

The J gene is TRBJ2-2, the V gene TRBV7-3, with 8 bases matching TRBD2. Trimming removed 5 bases from V and 8 bases from J; junction bases left unmatched: 16. Germline CDR1 and CDR2: SGHTA and FQGTGA. This CDR3 contains 17 residues. The CDR3 reads CASSLHPQLAAGGELFF. The CDR3 coding sequence is TGTGCCAGCAGCCTCCACCCCCAACTAGCGGCAGGGGGGGAGCTGTTTTTT. Filled out from reference TRBV7-3 and TRBJ2-2, the complete variable domain reads GAGVSQTPSNKVTEKGKYVELRCDPISGHTALYWYRQSLGQGPEFLIYFQGTGAADDSGLPNDRFFAVRPEGSVSTLKIQRTERGDSAVYLCASSLHPQLAAGGELFFGEGSRLTVL.

This clonotype appeared a single time. The chain combines TRBV20-1 with TRBJ2-7; D unresolved. Germline CDR1 is DFQATT and CDR2 is SNEGSKA (reference sequence). CDR3 length: 14 amino acids. Between the trimmed V and J ends, which lost 2 bases and 4 bases, there was a span of 15 bases. The CDR3 region has the DNA TGCAGTGCTAGAAGCCGTAATTATGGATACGAGCAGTACTTC. Protein: CSARSRNYGYEQYF.

The chain carries TRBV28 and TRBJ2-7, with D possibly TRBD2 on 6 matching bases. The CDR3 loop spans 14 amino acids. V was trimmed by 7 bases and J by 1 base, leaving 14 bases between them. Per the germline V gene, CDR1 is MDHEN and CDR2 is SYDVKM. Written as DNA, the CDR3 is TGTGCCAGCACCAGCGGGTGGGGTTCCTACGAGCAGTACTTC. Amino acids: CASTSGWGSYEQYF.

This clonotype was seen many times. The rearrangement uses TRBV11-2 and TRBJ2-7; TRBD2 matches 13 bases. V shed 1 base, J shed 5 bases, and the junction held 8 bases outside the gene matches. Germline CDR1 and CDR2: SGHAT and FQNNGV. This CDR3 has 17 residues. The CDR3 DNA follows: TGTGCCAGCAGCTTAGTCCAGAGGACTAGCGGGAGCGACGAGCAGTACTTC. It yields the protein CASSLVQRTSGSDEQYF.

This clonotype was counted a few times. This chain uses TRBV6-1 with TRBJ1-4, with D possibly TRBD1 on 6 matching bases. V was cut by 6 bases and J by 7 bases, with 15 bases left in between. Per germline, CDR1 MNHNS and CDR2 SASEGT. The CDR3 runs 14 residues. The CDR3 nucleotides are TGTGCCAGCAGACCCGGGGGGGGCGGTGAAAAACTGTTTTTT. Translated: CASRPGGGGEKLFF.

The rearrangement uses TRBV5-5 and TRBJ1-2, with D uncertain. The CDR3 sequence is 15 residues long. V was clipped by 0 bases and J by 0 bases, with 9 bases between them. Germline CDR1 reads SGHKS; CDR2 reads YYEKEE (reference sequence). The CDR3 DNA reads TGTGCCAGCAGCTTGGTCCACACCTCTAACTATGGCTACACCTTC. Translation gives CASSLVHTSNYGYTF.